These 14 T cell receptor beta chains came from one sample sequenced in a study of T-cell memory formation after mild COVID-19. MiXCR, run by TCRdb on the 5' RACE reads, gives a single entry per CDR3 protein. The sample contains 120,000 to 150,000 distinct CDR3 sequences, roughly 19% of which appear only once. Input material: PBMCs or a T cell subset sorted from them (not recorded which). The receptors originated from an adult woman who had mild COVID-19 (a few samples of this study predate the infection). Cell type and time point are not known.

CDR3 bases: TGTGCCACCAGTAAGCTAGGAGGCGGGGAGCTGTTTTTT. Protein: CATSKLGGGELFF. The rearrangement links TRBV24-1 to TRBJ2-2, with D possibly being TRBD2 (5 bases). Germline assignment: CDR1 KGHDR and CDR2 SFDVKD. V was trimmed by 6 bases and J by 7 bases, leaving 11 bases between them. The CDR3 has 13 amino acids.

The chain employs TRBV20-1 and TRBJ2-1; TRBD1 aligns across 7 bases. The CDR3 spans 14 residues. V was pared by 6 bases and J by 8 bases, with 13 bases of the junction left unmatched. Germline loops: CDR1 DFQATT, CDR2 SNEGSKA (reference sequence). CDR3 amino acids: CSAITGTAFDEQFF. The CDR3 nucleotides read TGCAGTGCAATTACCGGGACAGCCTTTGATGAGCAGTTCTTC.

This clonotype was counted only a few times. The genes are TRBV6-1 and TRBJ2-1; 9 bases match TRBD1. From germline, CDR1 is MNHNS and CDR2 SASEGT. This CDR3 contains 17 residues. After removal of 6 bases from V and 0 bases from J, the junction contained 9 bases not matched to a gene. The CDR3, as DNA: TGTGCCAGCAGATGGTGGGGGACAGGGAGCTCCTACAATGAGCAGTTCTTC. Translating it yields CASRWWGTGSSYNEQFF.

The chain's CDR3 is CSVADLIYEQYF. The CDR3 nucleotides read TGCAGCGTTGCGGACCTAATCTACGAGCAGTACTTC. This chain links TRBV29-1 with TRBJ2-7; D remains ambiguous. This CDR3 region has 12 residues. Germline V gene lookup returns CDR1 SQVTM and CDR2 ANQGSEA. With 4 bases removed from V and 3 bases from J, the gap between germline ends came to 10 bases.

This clonotype was observed a handful of times. This chain uses TRBV7-9 with TRBJ2-7; TRBD1 is a possible D gene (6 bases). Trimming removed 5 bases from V and 11 bases from J, with 13 bases in between. CDR1 is SEHNR, CDR2 FQNEAQ, per germline (reference sequence). The CDR3 sequence is 11 residues long. The DNA for the CDR3 is TGTGCCAGCAGCCCCCGGGACACCAAGTACTTC. It translates to CASSPRDTKYF.

The V gene is TRBV5-1, the J gene TRBJ1-3; D not resolved. The germline V and J ends were trimmed by 0 bases and 0 bases, with 16 bases remaining between them. The CDR3 extends over 18 amino acids. Germline CDR1 is SGHRS and CDR2 is YFSETQ. The CDR3 spells CASSLAPSGGASGNTIYF. The CDR3 nucleotides are TGCGCCAGCAGCTTGGCGCCTTCGGGCGGAGCCTCTGGAAACACCATATATTTT.

This clonotype was seen a few times. The chain carries TRBV7-2 and TRBJ1-1; D is unresolved. The V end lost 6 bases, the J end lost 1 base, and 12 bases lay between the germline ends. The CDR3 is 14 residues long. CDR1 is SGHTA and CDR2 is FQGNSA in the germline V gene. In nucleotides, the CDR3 is TGTGCCAGCAGACCAAGACGGCAGAACACTGAAGCTTTCTTT. It codes for CASRPRRQNTEAFF. The full variable domain, with the rest looked up from reference TRBV7-2 and TRBJ1-1, is GAGVSQSPSNKVTEKGKDVELRCDPISGHTALYWYRQSLGQGLEFLIYFQGNSAPDKSGLPSDRFSAERTGGSVSTLTIQRTQQEDSAVYLCASRPRRQNTEAFFGQGTRLTVV.

The rearrangement links TRBV6-5 to TRBJ1-2; D is uncertain. The V gene's germline CDR1 is MNHEY and CDR2 SVGAGI. The CDR3 contains 16 residues. Deletions cut 2 bases from V and 4 bases from J, with 17 bases between. This CDR3 reads CASSYRLDLGGYGYTF. Written as DNA, the CDR3 is TGTGCCAGCAGTTACCGTTTAGACCTGGGCGGCTATGGCTACACCTTC.

A few counts support this clonotype. The V call is TRBV5-1, the J call TRBJ2-3, with D uncertain. Germline V gene lookup returns CDR1 SGHRS and CDR2 YFSETQ. V gave up 4 bases and J gave up 2 bases, with 8 bases separating them. The CDR3 covers 13 residues. The DNA for the CDR3 is TGCGCCAGCAGCGAAGGATTCACAGATACGCAGTATTTT. Translation gives CASSEGFTDTQYF.

The rearrangement links TRBV5-1 to TRBJ1-1, with a tentative D call TRBD1 (5 bases). Germline-derived CDR1 and CDR2 are SGHRS and YFSETQ. V was cut by 0 bases and J by 0 bases, with 9 bases left in between. This CDR3 has 15 amino acids. The CDR3, as DNA: TGCGCCAGCAGCTTGGGGTGGGGCCTGAACACTGAAGCTTTCTTT. Its translation: CASSLGWGLNTEAFF.

The chain couples TRBV3-1 to TRBJ2-7; D is undetermined. The ends were cut back, 0 bases at V and 3 bases at J, with 6 bases in the middle. This CDR3 comprises 13 residues. Germline lookup yields CDR1 LGHDT and CDR2 YNNKEL (reference sequence). The CDR3 DNA reads as TGTGCCAGCAGCCAAGAACGCGACTACGAGCAGTACTTC. It codes for CASSQERDYEQYF.

This clonotype was found a few times. The rearrangement uses TRBV4-2 and TRBJ2-1; a possible D gene is TRBD1 (5 bases). V dropped 2 bases and J dropped 4 bases, with 18 bases sitting between them. The CDR3 is made up of 17 amino acids. Germline lookup yields CDR1 LGHNA and CDR2 YNFKEQ. Written as DNA, the CDR3 is TGTGCCAGCAGCCAAAACCTCGACAGTACGCGATACAATGAGCAGTTCTTC. Amino acid sequence: CASSQNLDSTRYNEQFF.

This clonotype was counted a few times. V gene TRBV7-9 combines with J gene TRBJ1-6; 8 positions match TRBD1. Per germline, CDR1 SEHNR and CDR2 FQNEAQ (reference sequence). With 1 base clipped from V and 7 bases from J, the junction kept 3 bases outside the gene matches. The CDR3 spans 15 residues. The CDR3 bases are TGTGCCAGCAGCTTAGAAGGACAGGGAAATTCACCCCTCCACTTT. Amino acid sequence: CASSLEGQGNSPLHF.

This clonotype was seen only a few times. The chain carries TRBV20-1 and TRBJ2-7; TRBD1 matches at 12 bases. Germline lookup yields CDR1 DFQATT and CDR2 SNEGSKA (reference sequence). V lost 3 bases to trimming and J lost 3 bases; unmatched junction nucleotides: 18. This CDR3 has 19 amino acids. The CDR3 nucleotides are TGCAGTGCTAGGCCCCTAGTGGGACAGGGGGCACTAAACGTCTACGAGCAGTACTTC. Amino acids: CSARPLVGQGALNVYEQYF.